This TCR beta chain appears in the sequencing data of a study of cytomegalovirus exposure and HLA in healthy donors. Study findings and constraints: Serostatus for CMV was the only available immune exposure information. The authors later linked a missense DCLRE1C variant to TCR beta V- and J-gene trimming. Sequence variants that were highly shared formed a cluster that was likely a sequencing artifact. An analysis was carried out later, and it reportedly showed fewer N-insertions in an Asian-associated ancestry cluster than the approximately 610-donor mean.

Worth noting for this clone: The antigen remains unidentified.

This PCR relied on a set of 60 Vbeta primers and 13 Jbeta primers. Repertoires were generated with immunoSEQ multiplex PCR, while TCRdb's copy carries only in-frame clones and drops some. This sample carries about 140,000 clones, approximately 78% of them seen once, and the ten largest clones take about 7.5%. Trimming left V 1 base short and J 6 bases short, with 15 bases between. The CDR3 length is 15 residues. Germline CDR1 is MGHRA and CDR2 is YSYEKL. This TCR was sampled from a woman in her forties or fifties in good health and CMV-seropositive. This sequence joins TRBV4-1 and TRBJ1-2; D uncertain. Sequenced material: PBMCs. The DNA for the CDR3 is TGCGCCAGCAGCCAAGTGGGTCGGCGAGGAAATGGCTACACCTTC. The encoded protein is CASSQVGRRGNGYTF.